Ten or more counts support the clone carrying this TCR beta chain. Its target is unknown. The study, taken as a whole, reports: Tumor memory CD4+ T cell TCR gene usage was found to cluster with blood and lymph node memory CD4+ cells and with lymph node naive CD4+ cells. Tumor Tregs overlapped most with tumor, then blood, naive CD4+ cells. The larger cohort examined one V-J beta rearrangement, not whole repertoires.

The sorted Tregs were CD4+CD25+CD127-/low cells. After constant-region reverse-primer amplification, full-length variable regions underwent semi-nested PCR with Nested Universal Primer A. Using its own MiXCR run on the 5' RACE reads, TCRdb lists one record per CDR3 protein. This sample has some 44,000 distinct CDR3 sequences, with less than 25% found just once. Sequenced material: Tregs sorted from blood. The sequence derives from a female donor with breast cancer.

CDR3 sequence: CASSYRGLHNQPQHF. The DNA for the CDR3 is TGTGCCAGCAGTTACAGGGGCCTTCACAATCAGCCCCAGCATTTT. This chain connects TRBV6-6 to TRBJ1-5; D may be TRBD1 (5 bases). CDR1 is MNHNY, CDR2 SVGAGI, per germline (reference sequence). V lost 2 bases to trimming and J lost 3 bases, with 11 bases between them. The CDR3 consists of 15 residues.